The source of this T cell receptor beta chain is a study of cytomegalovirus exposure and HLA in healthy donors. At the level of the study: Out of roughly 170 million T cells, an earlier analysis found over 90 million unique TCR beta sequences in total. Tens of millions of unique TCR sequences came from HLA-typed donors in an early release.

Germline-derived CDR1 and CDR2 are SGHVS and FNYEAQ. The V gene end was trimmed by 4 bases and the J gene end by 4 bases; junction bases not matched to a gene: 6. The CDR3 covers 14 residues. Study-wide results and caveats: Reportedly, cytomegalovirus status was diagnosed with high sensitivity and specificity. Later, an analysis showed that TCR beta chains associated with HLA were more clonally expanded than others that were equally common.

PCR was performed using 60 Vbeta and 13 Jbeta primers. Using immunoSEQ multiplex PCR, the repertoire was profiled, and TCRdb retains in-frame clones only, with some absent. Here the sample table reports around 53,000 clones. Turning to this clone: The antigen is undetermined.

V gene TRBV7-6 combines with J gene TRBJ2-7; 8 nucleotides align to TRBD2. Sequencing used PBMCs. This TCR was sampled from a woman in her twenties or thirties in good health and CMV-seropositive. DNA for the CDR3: TGTGCCAGCAGCTCAACTAGCGGAGTATACGAGCAGTACTTC. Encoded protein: CASSSTSGVYEQYF.